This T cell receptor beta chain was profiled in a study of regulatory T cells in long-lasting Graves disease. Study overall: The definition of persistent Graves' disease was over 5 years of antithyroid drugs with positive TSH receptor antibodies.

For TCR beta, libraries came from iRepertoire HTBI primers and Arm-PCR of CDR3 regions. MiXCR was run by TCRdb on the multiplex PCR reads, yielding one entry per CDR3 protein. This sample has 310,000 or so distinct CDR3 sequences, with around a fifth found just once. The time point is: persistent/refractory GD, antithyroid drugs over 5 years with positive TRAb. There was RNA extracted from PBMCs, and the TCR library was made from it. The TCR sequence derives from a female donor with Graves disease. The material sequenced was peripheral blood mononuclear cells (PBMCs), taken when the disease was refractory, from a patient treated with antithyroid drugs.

The CDR3 loop is CASTGPAPTYEQYF. Here the CDR3 DNA reads TGTGCCAGCACGGGGCCTGCCCCAACCTACGAGCAGTACTTC. The chain combines TRBV6-1 with TRBJ2-7; D may correspond to TRBD1 or TRBD2 (5 bases each). Germline CDR1 and CDR2: MNHNS and SASEGT. V lost 7 bases to trimming and J lost 2 bases, with 15 bases between them. The length of the CDR3 is 14 residues.